This TCR beta chain was sequenced during a study of blood T cell repertoires in COVID-19. Those who participated ranged in age from about 18 to 89 years and resided in under 25 US areas. People in the exposed group encountered a COVID-19 case within 2 weeks before entering the study. V lost 5 bases, J lost 14 bases, and 17 bases lay in between. This CDR3 has 13 amino acids. CDR1 and CDR2 from the germline V gene are SGDLS and YYNGEE. This table comes from immunoSEQ multiplex PCR, and its TCRdb copy is limited to in-frame clones, with some not included. The repertoire has 250,000 to 300,000 clones, approximately 82% of them found once; the top ten carry 5%.

The sample was PBMCs or T cells enriched from blood (not recorded which). The chain is built from TRBV9 and TRBJ1-6, with unresolved D. The sequence came from a middle-aged man who had been exposed to COVID-19. The CDR3 sequence: CASSLGPNVALHF. Here the CDR3 DNA reads TGTGCCAGCAGTTTGGGCCCAAATGTGGCCCTCCACTTT. The variable domain in full, completed from reference TRBV9 and TRBJ1-6, reads DSGVTQTPKHLITATGQRVTLRCSPRSGDLSVYWYQQSLDQGLQFLIQYYNGEERAKGNILERFSAQQFPDLHSELNLSSLELGDSALYFCASSLGPNVALHFGNGTRLTVT.